The rows below give T cell receptor beta chains drawn from one sample of a study of control samples from healthy donors and cancer patients. The protocol was immunoSEQ multiplex PCR, while the TCRdb copy is restricted to in-frame clones and leaves out a portion. The sample lists about 150,000 clones, 80% to 95% seen once, with less than 0.75% in the top ten. The sample comprised blood. The receptors were sampled from a woman in her thirties in good health. Both conserved end residues are part of each CDR3. The D gene is left open where the match is weak. Clone sizes are given selectively: once, few, many, or a class where the clone is expanded.

TRBJ2-3	TRBD2	TRBV10-2	NA	TGCGCCAGCAGTGAGGTGAGGCTAGCGGGAGGAGATACGCAGTATTTT	CASSEVRLAGGDTQYF
TRBJ1-1	NA	TRBV18	NA	TGTGCCAGCTCACCACTGAGACAGGCGAACACTGAAGCTTTCTTT	CASSPLRQANTEAFF
TRBJ2-5	TRBD1	TRBV3-1/TRBV3-2	NA	TGTGCCAGCCAGACAGGGCTGGAGACCCAGTACTTC	CASQTGLETQYF
TRBJ1-5	NA	TRBV29-1	NA	TGCAGCGTTGGGCAGGAGCTCAATCAGCCCCAGCATTTT	CSVGQELNQPQHF
TRBJ1-1	TRBD1	TRBV28	NA	TGTGCCAGCAGCCCCGGGGGACAGGGGGGGGAAGCTTTCTTT	CASSPGGQGGEAFF
TRBJ2-2	NA	TRBV28	NA	TGTGCCAGCAGTCCCTGGGGGGCCTCGTTCGGGGAGCTGTTTTTT	CASSPWGASFGELFF
TRBJ2-4	TRBD1	TRBV2	NA	TGTGCCAGCAGAAGGACAGGGTCGAGTGGAAACATTCAGTACTTC	CASRRTGSSGNIQYF
TRBJ2-5	NA	TRBV20-1	NA	TGCAGTGCTAAGGAGCGCCCGACCCAGTACTTC	CSAKERPTQYF
TRBJ2-3	TRBD2	TRBV2	few	TGTGCCAGCTGGGACTCGGGGGGGACAGATACGCAGTATTTT	CASWDSGGTDTQYF
TRBJ2-5	NA	TRBV6-5	NA	TGTGCCAGCCGCGGAGGGGCGCCGGAGACCCAGTACTTC	CASRGGAPETQYF
TRBJ2-7	TRBD2	TRBV2	NA	TGTGCCAGCACCCCGACCGGGAGGTACGAGCAGTACTTC	CASTPTGRYEQYF
TRBJ2-3	NA	TRBV4-2	NA	TGTGCCAGCAGCCAAGATCAGAGCAGGGTAAACACAGATACGCAGTATTTT	CASSQDQSRVNTDTQYF
TRBJ1-4	NA	TRBV5-4	NA	TGTGCCAGCACCCGGGACTCGGGGGAAAAACTGTTTTTT	CASTRDSGEKLFF
TRBJ2-1	NA	TRBV28	NA	TGTGCCAGCTCTACACGGGACACAAACAATGAGCAGTTCTTC	CASSTRDTNNEQFF
TRBJ1-1	NA	TRBV11-2	NA	TGTGCCAGCAGCCCGGGGGGGGCAAGCACTGAAGCCTTCTTT	CASSPGGASTEAFF
TRBJ2-7	NA	TRBV15	NA	TGTGCCACCAGCAGAGATTTCTCCTACGAGCAGTACTTC	CATSRDFSYEQYF
TRBJ2-5	NA	TRBV28	NA	TGTGCCAGCAGTTCCGGGCCTGTGGAGACCCAGTACTTC	CASSSGPVETQYF
TRBJ1-3	NA	TRBV9	NA	TGTGCCAGCCGAGGGGGAGCAGGAAACACCATATATTTT	CASRGGAGNTIYF
TRBJ1-5	TRBD1	TRBV5-6	NA	TGTGCCAGACCCAGGGGAGGGGGCGGTCAGCCCCAGCATTTT	CARPRGGGGQPQHF
TRBJ2-1	NA	TRBV25-1	NA	TGTGCCAGCAGTGAGATTAGCGGACCCTTGGCCAATGAGCAGTTCTTC	CASSEISGPLANEQFF
TRBJ2-1	NA	TRBV7-3	NA	TGTGCCAGCAGCTTAGAGGGGGGCCGGGACGAGCAGTTCTTC	CASSLEGGRDEQFF
TRBJ2-1	NA	TRBV3-1/TRBV3-2	NA	TGTGCCAGCAGCCAAGATAATGAAGGGTACAATGAGCAGTTCTTC	CASSQDNEGYNEQFF
TRBJ2-4	TRBD2	TRBV30	NA	TGTGCCTGGAGTGTAGGCGGGAGTGGGCTGTACTTC	CAWSVGGSGLYF
TRBJ1-4	NA	TRBV5-6	NA	TGTGCCAGCAGCTCACTTCTAGACAGGCCATCGGGTGAAAAACTGTTTTTT	CASSSLLDRPSGEKLFF
TRBJ1-1	TRBD1	TRBV4-1	NA	TGCGCCAGCACCATCGGACAGGGTAATTTGGCTGAAGCTTTCTTT	CASTIGQGNLAEAFF
TRBJ2-5	NA	TRBV24-1	NA	TGTGCCACCAGTGACCTAGGGACCCGAGGAGAGACCCAGTACTTC	CATSDLGTRGETQYF
TRBJ1-1	TRBD1	TRBV30	NA	TGTGCATGCACCCGAGAGGGACAGACAAACACTGAAGCTTTCTTT	CACTREGQTNTEAFF
TRBJ1-1	NA	TRBV9	NA	TGTGCCAGCACGTCATCTCCGTCCCAAAACACTGAAGCTTTCTTT	CASTSSPSQNTEAFF
TRBJ1-4	NA	TRBV7-9	NA	TGTGCCAGCAGCTTGAGGGGGGCTAATGAAAAACTGTTTTTT	CASSLRGANEKLFF
TRBJ2-7	TRBD2	TRBV20-1	NA	TGCAGTGCTAGTGCACTAGCGGGAGGGTTATCCGGCGAGCAGTACTTC	CSASALAGGLSGEQYF
TRBJ2-3	TRBD2	TRBV24-1	NA	TGTGCCACCAGTGTCACTAGCGTGCAAACAGATACGCAGTATTTT	CATSVTSVQTDTQYF
TRBJ2-1	NA	TRBV15	NA	TGTGCCACCAGCAGACCCCCGATGAATGAGCAGTTCTTC	CATSRPPMNEQFF
TRBJ1-6	TRBD1	TRBV19	NA	TGTGCCAGTAGTCTACAGGGGGTAGAGAACTCACCCCTCCACTTT	CASSLQGVENSPLHF
TRBJ2-7	TRBD1	TRBV4-3	NA	TGCGCCAGCAGCCAAGATACCGAGACAGGGGGCTGGGAGCAGTACTTC	CASSQDTETGGWEQYF
TRBJ2-3	NA	TRBV28	NA	TGTGCCAGCAGTGAAAGTGGGGGGTTGACAGATACGCAGTATTTT	CASSESGGLTDTQYF
TRBJ1-5	NA	TRBV3-1/TRBV3-2	NA	TGTGCCAGCAGCCAAGCCAATCAGCCCCAGCATTTT	CASSQANQPQHF
TRBJ1-1	NA	TRBV19	NA	TGTGCCAGTAGTAGAGGTCAGGTGAGGACTGAAGCTTTCTTT	CASSRGQVRTEAFF
TRBJ2-3	TRBD2	TRBV7-2	NA	TGTGCCAGCAGCTTATTCCTTGGGGGCTTAGCGGGAGGGGCAGATACGCAGTATTTT	CASSLFLGGLAGGADTQYF
TRBJ2-5	TRBD1	TRBV19	NA	TGTGCCGGTAAGACACCGACAGGGTTAGAGACCCAGTACTTC	CAGKTPTGLETQYF
TRBJ2-7	NA	TRBV28	NA	TGTGCCAGCAGCATCCGAGGGCCCCACGAGCAGTACTTC	CASSIRGPHEQYF
TRBJ1-5	NA	TRBV3-1/TRBV3-2	NA	TGTGCCAGCAGCCAAGATTTTGTAGGGGGGTCCCAGCCCCAGCATTTT	CASSQDFVGGSQPQHF
TRBJ1-2	NA	TRBV28	NA	TGTGCCAGCAGTAACAACTATGGCTACACCTTC	CASSNNYGYTF
TRBJ1-1	NA	TRBV10-3	NA	TGTGCCATCAGTGACGGACACCGCGGCACTGAAGCTTTCTTT	CAISDGHRGTEAFF
TRBJ1-3	NA	TRBV6-1	NA	TGTGCCAGCAGTGAAAGTACAGTGACTAACACCATATATTTT	CASSESTVTNTIYF
TRBJ2-3	NA	TRBV20-1	NA	TGCAGTGCTAGTGGCCGAACCCACTCCACAGATACGCAGTATTTT	CSASGRTHSTDTQYF
TRBJ1-1	NA	TRBV28	NA	TGTGCCAGCAGTCTGGGGGCGGCAGGCGGATTGAACACTGAAGCTTTCTTT	CASSLGAAGGLNTEAFF
TRBJ1-1	NA	TRBV4-2	NA	TGTGCCAGCAGCCAAGATTATCAGCCCCACACTGAAGCTTTCTTT	CASSQDYQPHTEAFF
TRBJ2-2	NA	TRBV10-1	NA	TGCGCCAGCAGTGAGTCGTTAAACACCGGGGAGCTGTTTTTT	CASSESLNTGELFF